A selection of T cell receptor beta chains follows, all from one sample in a study of glioma-infiltrating T cells. One entry per CDR3 protein results from TCRdb running MiXCR on the multiplex PCR reads. In the table there are under 200,000 distinct CDR3 sequences, more than 30% of which are singletons. Sequences were obtained from glioma tissue, nonneoplastic brain tissue, or PBMCs (not recorded which). These receptors all come from a human donor with low-grade glioma or glioblastoma, undergoing nonglioma brain surgery, or in good health (not recorded which). The CDR3 runs from the conserved cysteine through the conserved F or W. Fields, in order: clone size, J gene, V gene, D gene, CDR3 DNA, CDR3 protein. The D gene is left open where the match is weak. Clone sizes are given selectively: once, few, many, or a class where the clone is expanded.

abundance: -; j_gene: TRBJ1-6; v_gene: TRBV30; d_gene: -; CDR3nt: TGTGCCTGGAGCGGAACAGGGAATTCACCCCTCGACTTT; CDR3aa: CAWSGTGNSPLDF
abundance: many; j_gene: TRBJ2-3; v_gene: TRBV6-2/TRBV6-3; d_gene: -; CDR3nt: TGTGCCAGCAGTTACGTGACCAGCACAGATACGCAGTATTTT; CDR3aa: CASSYVTSTDTQYF
abundance: many; j_gene: TRBJ2-3; v_gene: TRBV28; d_gene: -; CDR3nt: TGTGCCAGCAGTACTGAGGCGAAACCCACAGATACGCAGTATTTT; CDR3aa: CASSTEAKPTDTQYF
abundance: many; j_gene: TRBJ1-2; v_gene: TRBV28; d_gene: TRBD1; CDR3nt: TGTGCCAGCAGTTTAGTGGGACAGGGATTCGGCTACACCTTC; CDR3aa: CASSLVGQGFGYTF
abundance: many; j_gene: TRBJ2-3; v_gene: TRBV20-1; d_gene: -; CDR3nt: TGCAGTGCTAGGACGGACGCACCGAAGGGGGATACGCAGTATTTT; CDR3aa: CSARTDAPKGDTQYF
abundance: many; j_gene: TRBJ1-3; v_gene: TRBV6-1; d_gene: TRBD1; CDR3nt: TGTGCCAGCAGTTCAGGACAGGGGGCTGGAAACACCATATATTTT; CDR3aa: CASSSGQGAGNTIYF
abundance: many; j_gene: TRBJ2-3; v_gene: TRBV4-1; d_gene: TRBD1; CDR3nt: TGCGCCAGCAGCCAAGATGAAAGCATCGCGGTGGACAGGGACACAGATACGCAGTATTTT; CDR3aa: CASSQDESIAVDRDTDTQYF
abundance: few; j_gene: TRBJ1-2; v_gene: TRBV3-1; d_gene: -; CDR3nt: TGTGCCAGCAGCCAAGTTCAGGAAGGCTATGGCTACACCTTC; CDR3aa: CASSQVQEGYGYTF
abundance: -; j_gene: TRBJ2-1; v_gene: TRBV6-5; d_gene: -; CDR3nt: TGTGCCAGCAGTTATGTGGGGCTCGTAGGCGAGCAGTTCTTC; CDR3aa: CASSYVGLVGEQFF
abundance: many; j_gene: TRBJ1-4; v_gene: TRBV28; d_gene: -; CDR3nt: TGTGCCACCTTACTGAGGGGAAGGTTTGAAAAACTGTTTTTT; CDR3aa: CATLLRGRFEKLFF
abundance: -; j_gene: TRBJ2-3; v_gene: TRBV3-1; d_gene: -; CDR3nt: TGTGCCAGCAGCCAAGCCCGAGAGAGATGGGGCACAGATACGCAGTATTTT; CDR3aa: CASSQARERWGTDTQYF
abundance: -; j_gene: TRBJ2-1; v_gene: TRBV4-1; d_gene: TRBD2; CDR3nt: TGTGCCAGCAGCCAAGGCCCGACACTAGCGGGAGGAGCACTCAATGAGCAGTTCTTC; CDR3aa: CASSQGPTLAGGALNEQFF
abundance: many; j_gene: TRBJ2-3; v_gene: TRBV6-1; d_gene: -; CDR3nt: TGTGCCAGCAACTTCCTGGATACGCAGTATTTT; CDR3aa: CASNFLDTQYF
abundance: few; j_gene: TRBJ2-7; v_gene: TRBV5-1; d_gene: -; CDR3nt: TGCGCCAGCAGCCCTCTTCAGGGGCGAACCTACGAGCAGTACTTC; CDR3aa: CASSPLQGRTYEQYF
abundance: many; j_gene: TRBJ2-7; v_gene: TRBV6-1; d_gene: TRBD2; CDR3nt: TGTGCCAGCAGTCTACGGACTAGCCTAGCTCGCTACGAGCAGTACTTC; CDR3aa: CASSLRTSLARYEQYF
abundance: few; j_gene: TRBJ1-4; v_gene: TRBV10-3; d_gene: -; CDR3nt: TGTGCCATCCGGGGACCTGAAAAACTGTTTTTT; CDR3aa: CAIRGPEKLFF
abundance: many; j_gene: TRBJ2-7; v_gene: TRBV7-2; d_gene: -; CDR3nt: TGTGCCAGCAGCTACGTGGATCTCGGCGAGCAGTACTTC; CDR3aa: CASSYVDLGEQYF
abundance: -; j_gene: TRBJ2-5; v_gene: TRBV20-1; d_gene: TRBD2; CDR3nt: TGCAGTGCTAGAGATGGGTCGAGCGGGAGTCTCTTGTACCAGTACTTC; CDR3aa: CSARDGSSGSLLYQYF
abundance: -; j_gene: TRBJ1-5; v_gene: TRBV12-3/TRBV12-4; d_gene: -; CDR3nt: TGTGCCAGCAGTTTCGGGGATGGGAGGGGCACGAATCAGCCCCAGCATTTT; CDR3aa: CASSFGDGRGTNQPQHF
abundance: many; j_gene: TRBJ2-1; v_gene: TRBV12-3/TRBV12-4; d_gene: -; CDR3nt: TGTGCCAGCACCCACCGGGGGTACTACAATGAGCAGTTCTTC; CDR3aa: CASTHRGYYNEQFF
abundance: -; j_gene: TRBJ1-6; v_gene: TRBV5-5; d_gene: -; CDR3nt: TGTGCCAGCAGCCCCCTGGGTAGACCTGGAATGAATTCACCCATCCACTTT; CDR3aa: CASSPLGRPGMNSPIHF
abundance: many; j_gene: TRBJ2-7; v_gene: TRBV7-6; d_gene: -; CDR3nt: TGTGCCAGCAGCTCAAAGGGACCCGCCTACGAGCAGTACTTC; CDR3aa: CASSSKGPAYEQYF
abundance: many; j_gene: TRBJ1-1; v_gene: TRBV2; d_gene: -; CDR3nt: TGTGCCAGCAGTGAAGGACGGAACACTGAAGCTTTCTTT; CDR3aa: CASSEGRNTEAFF
abundance: many; j_gene: TRBJ1-6; v_gene: TRBV28; d_gene: TRBD1; CDR3nt: TGTGCCAGCAGTTTAGGCTCAGGGGGCAGTTCACCCCTCCACTTT; CDR3aa: CASSLGSGGSSPLHF
abundance: few; j_gene: TRBJ2-1; v_gene: TRBV9; d_gene: TRBD2; CDR3nt: TGTGCCAGCAGCGTAGTTCCGGGAGGGTACAATGAGCAGTTCTTC; CDR3aa: CASSVVPGGYNEQFF
abundance: -; j_gene: TRBJ2-1; v_gene: TRBV6-2/TRBV6-3; d_gene: -; CDR3nt: TGTGCCAGCAGCGTAGAGGGGGTAGCGGTACTGGGTTACAATGAGCAGTTCTTC; CDR3aa: CASSVEGVAVLGYNEQFF
abundance: many; j_gene: TRBJ1-5; v_gene: TRBV6-1; d_gene: -; CDR3nt: TGTGCCAGCAGCTACGGGACGGGACTTAATCAGCCCCAGCATTTT; CDR3aa: CASSYGTGLNQPQHF
abundance: many; j_gene: TRBJ1-2; v_gene: TRBV29-1; d_gene: TRBD1; CDR3nt: TGCAGCGAGAAGACAGGGGATGGCTACACCTTC; CDR3aa: CSEKTGDGYTF
abundance: many; j_gene: TRBJ2-6; v_gene: TRBV7-2; d_gene: -; CDR3nt: TGTGCCAGCAGCTTATGGGCGTCTGGGGCCAACGTCCTGACTTTC; CDR3aa: CASSLWASGANVLTF
abundance: -; j_gene: TRBJ1-2; v_gene: TRBV5-5; d_gene: -; CDR3nt: TGTGCCAGCAGCTTGGAGCGGGGCTATGGCTACACCTTC; CDR3aa: CASSLERGYGYTF
abundance: many; j_gene: TRBJ2-2; v_gene: TRBV20-1; d_gene: TRBD2; CDR3nt: TGCAGTGCTAGAGATTGGCGGGAGGGGAACACCGGGGAGCTGTTTTTT; CDR3aa: CSARDWREGNTGELFF
abundance: few; j_gene: TRBJ1-1; v_gene: TRBV7-2; d_gene: -; CDR3nt: TGTGCCAGCACCCTTTCCGGGGTGAACACTGAAGCTCTCTTT; CDR3aa: CASTLSGVNTEALF
abundance: few; j_gene: TRBJ2-2; v_gene: TRBV5-1; d_gene: -; CDR3nt: TGCGCCAGCAGCTTGGGACGAGCGGCGAACACCGGGGAGCTGTTTTTT; CDR3aa: CASSLGRAANTGELFF
abundance: many; j_gene: TRBJ2-5; v_gene: TRBV7-9; d_gene: -; CDR3nt: TGTGCCAGCAGCTTATGGGGGCCCAAAGAAGAGACCCAGTACTTC; CDR3aa: CASSLWGPKEETQYF
abundance: few; j_gene: TRBJ2-1; v_gene: TRBV20-1; d_gene: TRBD2; CDR3nt: TGCAGTGCTTGGAAGCCGGGACTAGCGGGTAATGAGCAGTTCTTC; CDR3aa: CSAWKPGLAGNEQFF
abundance: -; j_gene: TRBJ2-7; v_gene: TRBV20-1; d_gene: TRBD1; CDR3nt: TGCAGTGCCTACCCGGGACAGGGGAAAAACGAGCAGTACTTC; CDR3aa: CSAYPGQGKNEQYF
abundance: -; j_gene: TRBJ2-7; v_gene: TRBV7-2; d_gene: -; CDR3nt: TGTGCCAGCAGCTTAAGGGTCAACGAGCAGTACTTC; CDR3aa: CASSLRVNEQYF
abundance: many; j_gene: TRBJ1-1; v_gene: TRBV14; d_gene: -; CDR3nt: TGTGCCAGCAGCTCCACAAGGAACACTGAAGCTTTCTTT; CDR3aa: CASSSTRNTEAFF
abundance: many; j_gene: TRBJ2-7; v_gene: TRBV20-1; d_gene: TRBD2; CDR3nt: TGCAGTGCACCCAGCGGGACTACCTACGAGCAGTACTTC; CDR3aa: CSAPSGTTYEQYF
abundance: -; j_gene: TRBJ2-7; v_gene: TRBV29-1; d_gene: TRBD2; CDR3nt: TGCAGCGTTGAAGATGTCGTAGCGGGAGGTAGCTACGAGCAGTACTTC; CDR3aa: CSVEDVVAGGSYEQYF